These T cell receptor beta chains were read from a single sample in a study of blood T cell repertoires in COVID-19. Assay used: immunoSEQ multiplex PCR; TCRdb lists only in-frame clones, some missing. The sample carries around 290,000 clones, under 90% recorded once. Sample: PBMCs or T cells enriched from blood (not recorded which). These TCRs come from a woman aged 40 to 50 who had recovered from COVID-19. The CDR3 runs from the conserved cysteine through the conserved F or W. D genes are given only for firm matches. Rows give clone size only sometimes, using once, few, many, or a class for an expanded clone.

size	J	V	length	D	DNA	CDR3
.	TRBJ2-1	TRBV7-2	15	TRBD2	TGTGCCAGCAGCTTAGCTAGCGGGAATCACAATGAGCAGTTCTTC	CASSLASGNHNEQFF
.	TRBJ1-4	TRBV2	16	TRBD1	TGTGCCAGCACTAGGGACAGGGGGTTAACTAATGAAAAACTGTTTTTT	CASTRDRGLTNEKLFF
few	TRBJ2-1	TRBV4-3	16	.	TGCGCCAGCAGCCTAGACAGCCGGAGCTCCTACAATGAGCAGTTCTTC	CASSLDSRSSYNEQFF
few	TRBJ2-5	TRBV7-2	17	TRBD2	TGTGCCAGCAGCTTAGGGGCCCGACGAGCGGGGGGAGAGACCCAGTACTTC	CASSLGARRAGGETQYF
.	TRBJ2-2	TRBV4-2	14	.	TGTGCCAGCAGCCAACTAGGAATAACCGGGGAGCTGTTTTTT	CASSQLGITGELFF
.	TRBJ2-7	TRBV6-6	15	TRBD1	TGTGCCAGCAGTTCGCAGGGGGTACGACCCTACGAGCAGTACTTC	CASSSQGVRPYEQYF
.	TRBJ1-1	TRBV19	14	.	TGTGCCAGTACCCCTACACAGGGGAACACTGAAGCTTTCTTT	CASTPTQGNTEAFF
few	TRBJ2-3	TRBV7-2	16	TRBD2	TGTGCCAGCAGCTTAGTGTGGGGGAGGGGCACAGATACGCAGTATTTT	CASSLVWGRGTDTQYF
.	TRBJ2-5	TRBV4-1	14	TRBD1	TGCGCCAGCAGCCGGGGACAGGGGCAAGAGACCCAGTACTTC	CASSRGQGQETQYF
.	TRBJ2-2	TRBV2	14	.	TGTGCCAGCAGGCGCCAGGGGAACACCGGGGAGCTGTTTTTT	CASRRQGNTGELFF
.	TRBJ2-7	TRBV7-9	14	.	TGTGCCAGCAGCCCGAGGACAGATATCTACGAGCAGTACTTC	CASSPRTDIYEQYF
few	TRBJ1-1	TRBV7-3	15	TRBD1	TGTGCCAGCAGCTTCAGCCCGACAGGGAGGACTGAAGCTTTCTTT	CASSFSPTGRTEAFF
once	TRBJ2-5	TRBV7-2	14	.	TGTGCCAGCAGCTTTCCGGGACTCCAAGAGACCCAGTACTTC	CASSFPGLQETQYF
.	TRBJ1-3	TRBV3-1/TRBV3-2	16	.	TGTGCCAGCAGCCAACCTTCTAGTGATACTGGAAACACCATATATTTT	CASSQPSSDTGNTIYF
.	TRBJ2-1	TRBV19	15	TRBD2	TGTGCCAGTAGTATGAGCGGGAGGTCTTACAATGAGCAGTTCTTC	CASSMSGRSYNEQFF
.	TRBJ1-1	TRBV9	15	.	TGTGCCAGCAGCGTAGATTTACAGGGAAACACTGAAGCTTTCTTT	CASSVDLQGNTEAFF
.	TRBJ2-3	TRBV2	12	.	TGTGCCAGCAGTGCGCAGGGAGATACGCAGTATTTT	CASSAQGDTQYF
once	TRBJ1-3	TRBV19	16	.	TGTGCCAGTATTTCGCCGGGACACTTCTCTGGAAACACCATATATTTT	CASISPGHFSGNTIYF
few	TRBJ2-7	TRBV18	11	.	TGTGCCAGTCGTACAGGGAGCGAGCAGTACTTC	CASRTGSEQYF
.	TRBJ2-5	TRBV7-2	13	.	TGTGCCAGCAGCACCCCAGCGGAAGAGACCCAGTACTTC	CASSTPAEETQYF
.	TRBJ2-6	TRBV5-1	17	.	TGCGCCAGCAGCTCCCAATACAGGGTCTCTGGGGCCAACGTCCTGACTTTC	CASSSQYRVSGANVLTF
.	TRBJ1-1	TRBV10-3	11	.	TGTGCCACCTCGCCAGGGTATGAAGCTTTCTTT	CATSPGYEAFF
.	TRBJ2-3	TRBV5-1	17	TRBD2	TGCGCCAGCAGCTTGGCTACGGCGGGAGGTGTGTCAGATACGCAGTATTTT	CASSLATAGGVSDTQYF
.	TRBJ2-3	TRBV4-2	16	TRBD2	TGTGCCAGCAGCCAAGGTCCTAGCGGGGGAGCAGATACGCAGTATTTT	CASSQGPSGGADTQYF
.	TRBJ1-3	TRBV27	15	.	TGTGCCAGCAGTTTACAAGGGAGCTCTGGAAACACCATATATTTT	CASSLQGSSGNTIYF
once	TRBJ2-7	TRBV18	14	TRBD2	TGTGCCAGCTCACCACGAACTAGCGGAAACGAGCAGTACTTC	CASSPRTSGNEQYF
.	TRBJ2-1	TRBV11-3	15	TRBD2	TGTGCCAGCAGCCACAGGAGCGGGAGGGCCTTTGAGCAGTTCTTC	CASSHRSGRAFEQFF
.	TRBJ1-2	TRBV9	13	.	TGTGCCAGCAGCGTTGACAGAAACTATGGCTACACCTTC	CASSVDRNYGYTF
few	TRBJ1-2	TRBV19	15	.	TGTGCCAGTAGTATAGCGTTCACGGCTAACTATGGCTACACCTTC	CASSIAFTANYGYTF
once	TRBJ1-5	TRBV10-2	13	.	TGCGCCACCTCGGGGGAGCGCAATCAGCCCCAGCATTTT	CATSGERNQPQHF
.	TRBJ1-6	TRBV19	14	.	TGTGCCAGTAGCGAGACAAGCACTAATTCACCCCTCCACTTT	CASSETSTNSPLHF
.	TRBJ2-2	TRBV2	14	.	TGTGCCAGCAGTGCAGGGCTCGTCACCGGGGAGCTGTTTTTT	CASSAGLVTGELFF
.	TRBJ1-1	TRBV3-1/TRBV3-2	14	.	TGTGCCAGCAGCCAACAGGCCAGGGTAACTGAAGCTTTCTTT	CASSQQARVTEAFF
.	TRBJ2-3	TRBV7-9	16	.	TGTGCCAGCAGCAAAAGACATTTAAGTTTCACAGATACGCAGTATTTT	CASSKRHLSFTDTQYF
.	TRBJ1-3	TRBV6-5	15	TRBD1	TGTGCCAGCAGTTACTCGACAGGGAAGGGAAACACCATATATTTT	CASSYSTGKGNTIYF
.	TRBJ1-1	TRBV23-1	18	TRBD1	TGCGCCAGCAGTCAATCACCCCGACAGGGAAGAGTGAACACTGAAGCTTTCTTT	CASSQSPRQGRVNTEAFF
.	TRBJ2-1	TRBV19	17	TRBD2	TGTGCCAGTAGTAGGCTAGCGGGACGGAGCTCCTACAATGAGCAGTTCTTC	CASSRLAGRSSYNEQFF
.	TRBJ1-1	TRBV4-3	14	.	TGCGCCAGCAGCCGGGCCCTCTGGAACACTGAAGCTTTCTTT	CASSRALWNTEAFF
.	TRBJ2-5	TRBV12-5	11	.	TGTGCTAGTGGCACTTTGGAGACCCAGTACTTC	CASGTLETQYF
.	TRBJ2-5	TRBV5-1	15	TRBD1	TGCGCCAGCAGCTTGGGGACAGGGGGCCAGGAGACCCAGTACTTC	CASSLGTGGQETQYF
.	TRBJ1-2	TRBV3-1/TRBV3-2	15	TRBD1	TGTGCCAGCAGCCGACGGGACAGACTCTCCTATGGCTACACCTTC	CASSRRDRLSYGYTF
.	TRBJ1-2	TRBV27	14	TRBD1	TGTGCCAGCAGTACCGGGACAGATAACTATGGCTACACCTTC	CASSTGTDNYGYTF
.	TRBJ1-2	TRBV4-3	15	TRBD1	TGCGCCAGCAGCCAAGACCCCTGGACAGGGAAAGGCTACACCTTC	CASSQDPWTGKGYTF
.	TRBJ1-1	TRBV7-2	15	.	TGTGCCAGCAGCTTCCGGGGTGTCATGAACACTGAAGCTTTCTTT	CASSFRGVMNTEAFF
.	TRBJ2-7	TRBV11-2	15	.	TGTGCCAGCAGCCCCCAACCAGGAAACTCCTACGAGCAGTACTTC	CASSPQPGNSYEQYF
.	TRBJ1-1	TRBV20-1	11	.	TGCAGTGTCCCCCAGAACACTGAAGCTTTCTTT	CSVPQNTEAFF
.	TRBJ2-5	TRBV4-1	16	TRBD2	TGCGCCAGCAGCCAATCTGGGACTAGCGGGCAAGAGACCCAGTACTTC	CASSQSGTSGQETQYF
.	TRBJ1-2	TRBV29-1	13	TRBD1	TGCAGCGTTGACGGGACAGGGGCCGGTGGCTACACCTTC	CSVDGTGAGGYTF
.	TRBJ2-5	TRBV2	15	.	TGTGCCAGCAGCTCAGGGGCAGGGGTGCAAGAGACCCAGTACTTC	CASSSGAGVQETQYF
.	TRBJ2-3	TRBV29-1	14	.	TGCAGCGCAGCTCGGGGTGGGGGCACAGATACGCAGTATTTT	CSAARGGGTDTQYF
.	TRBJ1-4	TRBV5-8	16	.	TGTGCCAGCAGCTGGATAGGTTCGGGGACAAATGAAAAACTGTTTTTT	CASSWIGSGTNEKLFF
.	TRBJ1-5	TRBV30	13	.	TGTGCCTGGAGCTCCGACCGCGGGCAGCCCCAGCATTTT	CAWSSDRGQPQHF
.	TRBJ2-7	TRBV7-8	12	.	TGTGCCAGCAGCCCGCACAGTTACGAGCAGTACTTC	CASSPHSYEQYF
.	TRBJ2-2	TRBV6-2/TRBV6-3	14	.	TGTGCCAGCGGCCAACAGACGAACACCGGGGAGCTGTTTTTT	CASGQQTNTGELFF
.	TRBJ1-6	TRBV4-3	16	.	TGCGCCAGCAGCCCTGCCGACTCCATTGAGCATTCACCCCTCCACTTT	CASSPADSIEHSPLHF
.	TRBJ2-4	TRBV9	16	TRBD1	TGTGCCAGCAGCCTCGGGACCGGGACAGGGTATAACATTCAGTACTTC	CASSLGTGTGYNIQYF
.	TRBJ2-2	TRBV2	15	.	TGTGCCAGCAGGAAGAGCGGCGCGAACACCGGGGAGCTGTTTTTT	CASRKSGANTGELFF
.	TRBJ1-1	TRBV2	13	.	TGTGCCAGCAGCGGGACACCGAACACTGAAGCTTTCTTT	CASSGTPNTEAFF
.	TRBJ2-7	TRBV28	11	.	TGTGCCAGCAGCCTAAACTACGAGCAGTACTTC	CASSLNYEQYF
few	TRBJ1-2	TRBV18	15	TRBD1	TGTGCCAGCTCACCAACGGGACAGGAAAGCTATGGCTACACCTTC	CASSPTGQESYGYTF